These T cell receptor beta chains were read from a single sample in a study of blood T cell repertoires in COVID-19. TCRdb's table, derived via immunoSEQ multiplex PCR, lists solely in-frame clones and lacks some. The sample carries about 250,000 clones, 80% to 85% recorded once. The sequencing sample was made of peripheral blood. These receptors came from a man over 45 with active or convalescent COVID-19. The CDR3 runs from the conserved cysteine through the conserved F or W. The D gene is left open where the match is weak. Clone sizes are given selectively: once, few, many, or a class where the clone is expanded.

>TRBD1|TRBV30|-|TRBJ1-4
CAWSPDRESVKLFF
TGTGCCTGGAGTCCGGACAGGGAGTCGGTAAAACTGTTTTTT
>-|TRBV5-1|-|TRBJ2-5
CASSLSPTVQETQYF
TGCGCCAGCAGCTTGAGCCCGACAGTCCAAGAGACCCAGTACTTC
>-|TRBV2|once|TRBJ1-3
CASSEARAGNTIYF
TGTGCCAGCAGTGAAGCCCGGGCTGGAAACACCATATATTTT
>-|TRBV9|-|TRBJ1-2
CASSNINFYGYTF
TGTGCCAGCAGCAATATAAACTTCTATGGCTACACCTTC
>-|TRBV5-1|-|TRBJ1-1
CASSLGAGLTEAFF
TGCGCCAGCAGCTTGGGTGCGGGGTTGACTGAAGCTTTCTTT
>-|TRBV7-8|-|TRBJ1-2
CASSVTTDHYGYTF
TGTGCCAGCAGCGTCACGACAGACCACTATGGCTACACCTTC
>-|TRBV27|-|TRBJ1-2
CASSLRGGTYYGYTF
TGTGCCAGCAGTTTAAGGGGAGGGACATATTATGGCTACACCTTC
>TRBD1|TRBV6-4|-|TRBJ2-7
CASSLPRGRGNSSSYEQYF
TGTGCCAGCAGTCTCCCTCGTGGCAGGGGGAATAGTAGTTCCTACGAGCAGTACTTC
>-|TRBV14|-|TRBJ2-6
CASSQAQGRPGANVLTF
TGTGCCAGCAGCCAGGCACAGGGACGTCCTGGGGCCAACGTCCTGACTTTC
>TRBD1|TRBV7-9|-|TRBJ1-2
CASTHHSGGRDYGYTF
TGTGCCAGCACCCATCATTCAGGGGGGCGGGACTATGGCTACACCTTC
>TRBD1|TRBV28|-|TRBJ2-1
CASGTGVHNEQFF
TGTGCCAGCGGGACAGGGGTCCACAATGAGCAGTTCTTC
>-|TRBV3-1/TRBV3-2|-|TRBJ2-5
CASSQGRGGQETQYF
TGTGCCAGCAGCCAAGGAAGGGGAGGTCAAGAGACCCAGTACTTC
>-|TRBV6-5|-|TRBJ2-1
CASSYSNGEQFF
TGTGCCAGCAGTTACTCGAACGGTGAGCAGTTCTTC
>TRBD1|TRBV4-2|-|TRBJ1-5
CASSQEWGTVHQPQHF
TGTGCCAGCAGCCAAGAATGGGGGACAGTCCATCAGCCCCAGCATTTT
>-|TRBV2|-|TRBJ2-7
CASSILEYEQYF
TGTGCCAGCAGTATCCTTGAGTACGAGCAGTACTTC
>TRBD1|TRBV5-1|-|TRBJ1-2
CASSGTGYYGYTF
TGCGCCAGCAGCGGGACAGGTTACTATGGCTACACCTTC
>TRBD1|TRBV3-1/TRBV3-2|-|TRBJ2-5
CASSQENRGYETQYF
TGTGCCAGCAGCCAAGAGAACAGGGGGTACGAGACCCAGTACTTC
>-|TRBV5-1|-|TRBJ1-4
CASSTLPESVEKLFF
TGCGCCAGCAGCACCTTACCTGAATCGGTTGAAAAACTGTTTTTT
>-|TRBV5-1|once|TRBJ1-6
CASSLVSGRRDSPLHF
TGCGCCAGCAGCTTGGTGTCAGGGCGGCGAGATTCACCCCTCCACTTT
>-|TRBV23-1|few|TRBJ1-2
CASSHKRAGYTF
TGCGCCAGCAGTCATAAGAGGGCGGGCTACACCTTC
>-|TRBV14|-|TRBJ2-7
CASSQAQGGFQYF
TGTGCCAGCAGCCAAGCGCAGGGAGGCTTCCAGTACTTC
>TRBD1|TRBV5-4|-|TRBJ2-1
CASSQGAGSYNEQFF
TGTGCCAGCAGCCAGGGGGCCGGCTCCTACAATGAGCAGTTCTTC
>TRBD1|TRBV2|-|TRBJ2-1
CASSRDREVYNEQFF
TGTGCCAGCAGCCGGGACAGGGAGGTGTACAATGAGCAGTTCTTC
>TRBD1|TRBV5-4|-|TRBJ1-5
CASSAGTGDQPQHF
TGTGCCAGCAGCGCCGGGACAGGGGATCAGCCCCAGCATTTT
>TRBD1|TRBV7-2|-|TRBJ1-2
CASSPRQGAILYGYTF
TGTGCCAGCAGCCCAAGACAGGGGGCTATTCTCTATGGCTACACCTTC
>-|TRBV28|-|TRBJ1-1
CASSRHGGDTEAFF
TGTGCCAGCAGTCGTCATGGGGGGGACACTGAAGCTTTCTTT